Following are 22 T cell receptor beta chains from one sample sequenced in a study of OX40 agonist ivuxolimab in advanced cancers. Libraries were constructed by the immunoSEQ multiplex PCR assay. TCRdb obtained this table from immuneACCESS and retained in-frame rearrangements with V and J assigned. These tables miss some clones; where compared with another copy, unresolved V genes account for less than half of the shortfall, and the remainder is unexplained. In all, the sample holds under 100,000 clones, and more than 65% of those were seen once. The top ten clonotypes cover approximately 4.6% of the sample. Sample: CD4+ or CD8+ T cells sorted from blood, taken in a trial of the OX40 agonist ivuxolimab. These receptor sequences come from an adult with an advanced solid tumor such as melanoma, head and neck, liver or kidney cancer.

J is TRBJ2-5 and V is TRBV6-4; D possibly uses TRBD1 or TRBD2 (5 bases each). The J call is doubtful: the DNA matches TRBJ2-7 better. Germline assignment: CDR1 MRHNA and CDR2 SNTAGT. This CDR3 comprises 15 residues. CDR3 region: CASSPQAGIAYEQYF. The CDR3 region has the DNA TGTGCCAGCAGCCCACAGGCCGGGATAGCCTACGAGCAGTACTTC.

This chain joins TRBV5-1 and TRBJ1-1; D call uncertain. Germline V gene lookup returns CDR1 SGHRS and CDR2 YFSETQ. Trimming took off 0 bases at V and 4 bases at J, with 16 bases between the two ends. This CDR3 comprises 16 residues. The CDR3 nucleotides read TGCGCCAGCAGCTTGGCCCGGGTTGGAGTGGGCACTGAAGCTTTCTTT. Its translation: CASSLARVGVGTEAFF.

This clone appeared once. The chain links TRBV2 to TRBJ2-7; TRBD1 might be the D (8 bases). Germline V gene data show CDR1 as SNHLY and CDR2 as FYNNEI. V lost 6 bases, J lost 5 bases, and 17 bases lay in between. This CDR3 is built from 14 residues. CDR3 protein: CASRERTGRDEQYF. The CDR3 DNA reads TGTGCCAGCAGGGAAAGGACAGGGAGGGACGAGCAGTACTTC.

In its sample, this clone was seen a few times. Other DNA sequences in this specimen translate into the identical CDR3. The chain carries TRBV7-3 and TRBJ2-2; 7 bases line up with TRBD2. Germline CDR1 and CDR2: SGHTA and FQGTGA. The ends lost 1 base at V and 2 bases at J; junction bases unmatched: 4. The length of the CDR3 is 16 residues. CDR3 region: CASSLSPSGNTGELFF. CDR3 nucleotide sequence: TGTGCCAGCAGCTTAAGTCCTAGCGGCAACACCGGGGAGCTGTTTTTT. The full variable domain, rest sourced from reference TRBV7-3 and TRBJ2-2, is GAGVSQTPSNKVTEKGKYVELRCDPISGHTALYWYRQSLGQGPEFLIYFQGTGAADDSGLPNDRFFAVRPEGSVSTLKIQRTERGDSAVYLCASSLSPSGNTGELFFGEGSRLTVL.

V and J are TRBV6-7 and TRBJ2-3; 7 nucleotides line up with TRBD2. TRBV6-7 falls under the ORF class, with uncertain function. V was pared by 7 bases and J by 9 bases, with 10 bases of the junction left unmatched. The CDR3 has 13 residues. The CDR3 nucleotides are TGTGCCAGCAAGGTACGGGGGGAAGGGACGCAGTATTTT. As protein: CASKVRGEGTQYF.

This sequence joins TRBV7-3 and TRBJ2-6; 11 nucleotides line up with TRBD1. This CDR3 region has 18 residues. The ends lost 3 bases at V and 0 bases at J; junction bases unmatched: 4. Germline lookup yields CDR1 SGHTA and CDR2 FQGTGA. In DNA form, the CDR3 reads TGTGCCAGCAGCTTCCCGGGACAGGGGGGCTCTGGGGCCAACGTCCTGACTTTC. Amino acids: CASSFPGQGGSGANVLTF.

The J gene is TRBJ1-1, the V gene TRBV7-2, with D hard to call. This CDR3 contains 13 residues. Germline CDR1 reads SGHTA; CDR2 reads FQGNSA. The ends were cut back, 0 bases at V and 1 base at J, with 3 bases in the middle. The CDR3, as DNA: TGTGCCAGCAGCTTAGCACAGAACACTGAAGCTTTCTTT. Residues: CASSLAQNTEAFF.

This chain connects TRBV19 to TRBJ2-7; a possible D gene is TRBD2 (6 bases). There are 17 residues in the CDR3. Germline CDR1 LNHDA, CDR2 SQIVND (reference sequence). V was shortened by 6 bases and J by 3 bases, with 24 bases between the two germline ends. As DNA, the CDR3 is TGTGCCAGTAGCCCTTGGCCCCAGGGCGGAGGGGACTACGAGCAGTACTTC. As protein: CASSPWPQGGGDYEQYF.

There are a few counts of this clone. V gene TRBV7-9 combines with J gene TRBJ1-5; D is ambiguous. Germline CDR1 is SEHNR and CDR2 is FQNEAQ (reference sequence). There are 13 residues in the CDR3. Trimming removed 0 bases at V and 4 bases at J, with 4 bases between. CDR3 residues: CASSLADNQPQHF. The CDR3 nucleotides read TGTGCCAGCAGCTTAGCCGATAATCAGCCCCAGCATTTT.

V gene TRBV4-1 combines with J gene TRBJ1-4; D may be TRBD1 (5 bases). The CDR3 covers 16 residues. Trimming removed 4 bases from V and 3 bases from J, with 15 bases in between. The germline CDR1 and CDR2 sequences are MGHRA and YSYEKL. Written as DNA, the CDR3 is TGCGCCAGCAGCCCCGGAAGGGGACGATCTAATGAAAAACTGTTTTTT. Encoded protein: CASSPGRGRSNEKLFF.

This clone came up a few times. The chain employs TRBV6-1 and TRBJ2-3; D is ambiguous. The V end was cut by 1 base, the J end by 2 bases, with 10 bases between. CDR1 is MNHNS, CDR2 SASEGT, per germline. There are 15 residues in the CDR3. Written as DNA, the CDR3 is TGTGCCAGCAGTGAAGGTGGGTCCCCCACAGATACGCAGTATTTT. This codes for CASSEGGSPTDTQYF.

This chain connects TRBV14 to TRBJ2-7; 12 bases map to TRBD1. Germline CDR1 and CDR2: SGHDN and FVKESK. The CDR3 has 16 amino acids. V was pared by 4 bases and J by 3 bases, with 7 bases of the junction left unmatched. The CDR3 spells CASSRGTGGFFYEQYF. CDR3 DNA sequence: TGTGCCAGCAGCCGAGGGACAGGGGGCTTTTTCTACGAGCAGTACTTC.

The chain combines TRBV11-2 with TRBJ2-4; D remains unclear. Trimming left V 5 bases short and J 1 base short, with 12 bases between. In germline, CDR1 is SGHAT, CDR2 FQNNGV. This CDR3 has 15 amino acids. CDR3 in amino acids: CASSPIRSAKNIQYF. Written as DNA, the CDR3 is TGTGCCAGCAGCCCCATACGGTCCGCCAAAAACATTCAGTACTTC.

The chain uses TRBV19 and TRBJ1-5; TRBD1 matches 7 bases. Per the germline V gene, CDR1 is LNHDA and CDR2 is SQIVND (reference sequence). The CDR3 consists of 16 residues. The junction had 12 bases not matched to a gene; V was cut back by 6 bases and J by 4 bases. The CDR3 loop is CASSSGDRVGNQPQHF. The CDR3 DNA reads TGTGCCAGTAGCTCCGGCGACAGGGTCGGGAATCAGCCCCAGCATTTT.

V usage is TRBV5-1 and J usage is TRBJ1-4; D perhaps matches TRBD1 (6 bases). This CDR3 has 17 residues. Germline V gene sequence: CDR1 SGHRS, CDR2 YFSETQ. V lost 3 bases, J lost 4 bases, and 19 bases lay in between. Written as DNA, the CDR3 is TGCGCCAGCAGCTCTGGACAGTTTGTAATGGGTAATGAAAAACTGTTTTTT. Encoded protein: CASSSGQFVMGNEKLFF.

The genes are TRBV5-4 and TRBJ2-5; 14 bases are a match to TRBD2. J was trimmed by 5 bases and V by 3 bases; bases with no gene match: 12. Germline V lookup: CDR1 SGHNT, CDR2 YYREEE (reference sequence). The CDR3 runs 18 residues. CDR3 sequence reads: CASSSGTSGRGVGETQYF. The CDR3 region has the DNA TGTGCCAGCAGCTCCGGGACTAGCGGGAGAGGGGTCGGGGAGACCCAGTACTTC.

V and J are TRBV6-1 and TRBJ1-4; 7 bases fit TRBD1. The CDR3 length is 14 residues. V trimming: 5 bases; J trimming: 8 bases; junction bases outside the gene matches: 8. The germline CDR1 and CDR2 sequences are MNHNS and SASEGT. CDR3 residues: CASSQGQGGEKLFF. The CDR3 DNA reads TGTGCCAGCAGTCAGGGGCAGGGGGGGGAAAAACTGTTTTTT.

As concerns this clone: Its ends do not fully match the called genes, so a read error is possible. V is TRBV5-1 and J is TRBJ2-5, with 9 nucleotides matching TRBD1. The DNA end is a closer match to TRBJ2-7, so the J assignment may be wrong. Germline-derived CDR1 and CDR2 are SGHRS and YFSETQ. There are 14 residues in the CDR3. The CDR3 DNA is TGCGCCAGCAACTTGGGACAGGGATCCTACGAGCAGTACTTC. Its protein product is CASNLGQGSYEQYF.

The chain joins TRBV6-1 to TRBJ1-6; D is unclear. The CDR3 is 14 amino acids. Germline CDR1 and CDR2: MNHNS and SASEGT. Trimming took 3 bases from V and 4 from J, leaving 7 bases between them. The CDR3 DNA follows: TGTGCCAGCAGTGATGAACAGTATAATTCACCCCTCCACTTT. Encoded protein: CASSDEQYNSPLHF.

The V and J genes are TRBV5-4 and TRBJ1-1, with a weak D call TRBD1 (5 bases). Trimming removed 2 bases at V and 5 bases at J, with 13 bases between. Germline loops: CDR1 SGHNT, CDR2 YYREEE (reference sequence). There are 14 residues in the CDR3. The CDR3 loop is CASSFSGGSTEAFF. The CDR3, as DNA: TGTGCCAGCAGCTTTAGCGGGGGATCAACTGAAGCTTTCTTT.

The chain has TRBV30 and TRBJ2-7; possibly TRBD2 for D (5 bases). Trimming removed 5 bases at V and 3 bases at J, with 11 bases between. The CDR3 sequence is 12 residues long. Germline loops: CDR1 GTSNPN, CDR2 SVGIG (reference sequence). CDR3 loop: CAWGPDYYEQYF. In DNA, the CDR3 is TGTGCCTGGGGCCCAGACTACTACGAGCAGTACTTC. Based on the CDR3 plus reference TRBV30 and TRBJ2-7, the full variable domain is SQTIHQWPATLVQPVGSPLSLECTVEGTSNPNLYWYRQAAGRGLQLLFYSVGIGQISSEVPQNLSASRPQDRQFILSSKKLLLSDSGFYLCAWGPDYYEQYFGPGTRLTVT.

The chain carries TRBV5-8 and TRBJ2-1, with 8 positions matching TRBD2. Trimming at V came to 4 bases and at J to 4 bases, leaving 13 bases not matched to a gene. The CDR3 length is 17 residues. The V gene's germline CDR1 is SGHTS and CDR2 YDEGEE. CDR3 sequence: CASSHTRASGRYNEQFF. CDR3 nucleotide sequence: TGTGCCAGCAGCCACACCAGGGCTAGCGGGCGGTACAATGAGCAGTTCTTC.